This is a list of T cell receptor beta chains from one sample in a study of blood T cell repertoires in COVID-19. Profiled with immunoSEQ multiplex PCR; TCRdb holds only in-frame clones, not every one. The repertoire holds about 54,000 clones, with approximately 80% as singletons. Sequenced material: peripheral blood. The receptors stem from a human donor in a cohort sampled during active or convalescent COVID-19. CDR3s include the opening cysteine and the closing phenylalanine or tryptophan. D genes are given only for firm matches. Not every row has a clone size; where given, it reads once, few, many or a size class.

clone_size cdr3_length j_call v_call d_call cdr3_nt cdr3_aa
NA 16 TRBJ2-7 TRBV6-1 NA TGTGCCAGCAGTGAAGCCTCCGGGAGACATAGCCTCGAGCAGTACTTC CASSEASGRHSLEQYF
NA 14 TRBJ1-2 TRBV10-3 TRBD1 TGTGCCATCAGTGAGTCCGGGACAGCCTATGGCTACACCTTC CAISESGTAYGYTF
NA 15 TRBJ1-2 TRBV7-8 NA TGTGCCAGCAGCCCCCAAGGGGGATTCGGCTATGGCTACACCTTC CASSPQGGFGYGYTF
NA 17 TRBJ2-1 TRBV28 TRBD2 TGTGCCAGCAGTTTATGGACTAGCGGGGACTCCTACAATGAGCAGTTCTTC CASSLWTSGDSYNEQFF
NA 13 TRBJ2-7 TRBV5-4 NA TGTGCCAGCAGCTTGGGCGCCAACTACGAGCAGTACTTC CASSLGANYEQYF
NA 14 TRBJ1-2 TRBV20-1 TRBD1 TGCAGTGCTAGTGCCGACAGGGGGAACTATGGCTACACCTTC CSASADRGNYGYTF
few 15 TRBJ1-2 TRBV14 TRBD1 TGTGCCAGCAGCCAAGTTTTCGGGACAGGGGTTGGCTACACCTTC CASSQVFGTGVGYTF
NA 12 TRBJ1-1 TRBV7-2 NA TGTGCCAGCAGCCTACAGGGTTTAGGAGCTTTCTTT CASSLQGLGAFF
NA 13 TRBJ2-7 TRBV9 TRBD1 TGTGCCAGCAGCGAAGGACAGGGCTACGAGCAGTACTTC CASSEGQGYEQYF
few 17 TRBJ2-7 TRBV4-2 NA TGTGCCAGCAGCCAAGGTGACGCGGGCCGTAGCTCCTACGAGCAGTACTTC CASSQGDAGRSSYEQYF
NA 14 TRBJ1-1 TRBV7-2 TRBD1 TGTGCCAGCAGCTATTACACAGGGGGCACTGAAGCTTTCTTT CASSYYTGGTEAFF
NA 15 TRBJ1-4 TRBV5-6 TRBD1 TGTGCCAGCAGCGGACAGGGGGAGATGGATGAAAAACTGTTTTTT CASSGQGEMDEKLFF
once 15 TRBJ2-1 TRBV24-1 TRBD1 TGTGCCACCAGTGATTTCGGACAGGGGGCCGGTGAGCAGTTCTTC CATSDFGQGAGEQFF
NA 17 TRBJ2-2 TRBV10-3 TRBD1 TGTGCCATCAGTGAGGGGGGGACAGGGGCGAACACCGGGGAGCTGTTTTTT CAISEGGTGANTGELFF
NA 16 TRBJ2-3 TRBV6-6 NA TGTGCCAGCAGTTACCCCGGACAGACATTCACAGATACGCAGTATTTT CASSYPGQTFTDTQYF
NA 18 TRBJ2-3 TRBV4-1 TRBD2 TGCGCCAGCAGCCAAGATTACCCGGGGGGGCCGGGAGCAGATACGCAGTATTTT CASSQDYPGGPGADTQYF
NA 14 TRBJ2-3 TRBV9 TRBD1 TGTGCCAGCAGCGTCAGGGGGACGACAGATACGCAGTATTTT CASSVRGTTDTQYF
once 15 TRBJ1-1 TRBV7-2 TRBD1 TGTGCCAGCAGCTTGCAATGGACAGGTTTGACTGAAGCTTTCTTT CASSLQWTGLTEAFF
once 15 TRBJ2-1 TRBV6-4 TRBD1 TGTGCCAGCAGTTTCGGACAGGGGGCTAATAATGAGCAGTTCTTC CASSFGQGANNEQFF
NA 16 TRBJ1-5 TRBV7-2 NA TGTGCCAGCAGCTTAGGAGGGATCCATAGCAATCAGCCCCAGCATTTT CASSLGGIHSNQPQHF
NA 16 TRBJ2-4 TRBV9 NA TGTGCCAGCAGCGTAGCTAGCGATGGTGCCAAAAACATTCAGTACTTC CASSVASDGAKNIQYF
NA 14 TRBJ1-5 TRBV7-2 TRBD1 TGTGCCAGCAGCCCCCGGACAGGGCATCAGCCCCAGCATTTT CASSPRTGHQPQHF
NA 15 TRBJ2-5 TRBV9 TRBD2 TGTGCCAGCAGCGCCTCCCCGACTAGCGGGGAGACCCAGTACTTC CASSASPTSGETQYF
NA 14 TRBJ2-5 TRBV7-2 TRBD1 TGTGCCAGCAGCCTGACAGGGGGCGGGGAGACCCAGTACTTC CASSLTGGGETQYF
NA 11 TRBJ1-2 TRBV20-1 NA TGCAGTGCGGGAGGGGTCTATGGCTACACCTTC CSAGGVYGYTF
NA 13 TRBJ2-1 TRBV24-1 NA TGTGCCACCAGTGATCGTTTTCATCAGGAGCAGTTCTTC CATSDRFHQEQFF
NA 13 TRBJ1-1 TRBV12-5 NA TGTGCTAGTGGTTTGGTAGCGAACACTGAAGCTTTCTTT CASGLVANTEAFF
NA 12 TRBJ2-1 TRBV6-5 TRBD1 TGTGCCAGCAGACCCCGGGCAGGGGGGCAGTTCTTC CASRPRAGGQFF
few 14 TRBJ1-5 TRBV27 NA TGTGCCAGCAGTTTGTATGCGGACAATCAGCCCCAGCATTTT CASSLYADNQPQHF
NA 14 TRBJ2-1 TRBV7-6 NA TGTGCCAGCACCCAAGGACAGTCTAAGAATGAGCAGTTCTTC CASTQGQSKNEQFF
NA 15 TRBJ2-2 TRBV5-1 NA TGCGCCAGCAGCTTAGGACAGGCGGGAACCGGGGAGCTGTTTTTT CASSLGQAGTGELFF
NA 16 TRBJ2-2 TRBV5-1 NA TGCGCCAGCAGCCTTCGATGGCAGGGAAACACCGGGGAGCTGTTTTTT CASSLRWQGNTGELFF
NA 18 TRBJ1-6 TRBV25-1 TRBD1 TGTGCCAGCAGTGAATCCTCGGACAGGGTAGTGGGTAATTCACCCCTCCACTTT CASSESSDRVVGNSPLHF
NA 15 TRBJ1-6 TRBV5-1 TRBD1 TGCGCCAGCAGCCTACAAGGGACAGGGAATTCACCCCTCCACTTT CASSLQGTGNSPLHF
NA 16 TRBJ2-2 TRBV6-5 NA TGTGCCAGCAGTTATGGGAGGACCGCGAACACCGGGGAGCTGTTTTTT CASSYGRTANTGELFF
NA 17 TRBJ1-3 TRBV27 NA TGTGCCAGCAGTTTATCAGGCGTCAGGGGAGTCGGGAACACCATATATTTT CASSLSGVRGVGNTIYF
NA 16 TRBJ1-5 TRBV6-6 NA TGTGCCAGCAAGGACTCGACCAGACAGGCAAATCAGCCCCAGCATTTT CASKDSTRQANQPQHF
NA 15 TRBJ2-2 TRBV25-1 NA TGTGCCAGCAGTGAGCCTTCGGGGATTGGCGGGGAGCTGTTTTTT CASSEPSGIGGELFF
NA 15 TRBJ2-5 TRBV11-2 TRBD2 TGTGCCAGCAGCTTGGCCCTAGCGGCACAAGAGACCCAGTACTTC CASSLALAAQETQYF
NA 15 TRBJ2-7 TRBV7-9 TRBD1 TGTGCCAGCAGCTCATGGACAGGTCTCGGCTACGAGCAGTACTTC CASSSWTGLGYEQYF
NA 15 TRBJ1-1 TRBV18 NA TGTGCCAGCTCACCAGTGGAGGGTAGGAACACTGAAGCTTTCTTT CASSPVEGRNTEAFF
NA 14 TRBJ2-3 TRBV5-1 NA TGCGCCAGCAGACGAGGCTCGGAGGCAGATACGCAGTATTTT CASRRGSEADTQYF
NA 14 TRBJ2-2 TRBV9 NA TGTGCCAGCAGCGTAGAGGGGGACACCGGGGAGCTGTTTTTT CASSVEGDTGELFF
few 18 TRBJ2-1 TRBV6-4 TRBD2 TGTGCCAGCAGTGACTCCTTCCTTAGCGGGGGGGCATACGGTGAGCAGTTCTTC CASSDSFLSGGAYGEQFF
NA 13 TRBJ1-3 TRBV30 NA TGTGCCTGGGGAGGTTACTCTGGAAACACCATATATTTT CAWGGYSGNTIYF
once 15 TRBJ2-7 TRBV27 TRBD1 TGTGCCAGCAGTTTAGGGACAGGGATCTCCTACGAGCAGTACTTC CASSLGTGISYEQYF
NA 17 TRBJ2-3 TRBV11-2 TRBD1 TGTGCCAGCAGCTTCCCATTCCGGGACAGGGGGCTAAATACGCAGTATTTT CASSFPFRDRGLNTQYF
NA 15 TRBJ2-6 TRBV9 TRBD1 TGTGCCAGCAGCGGACAGGGGGCTGGGGCCAACGTCCTGACTTTC CASSGQGAGANVLTF
few 17 TRBJ2-6 TRBV2 TRBD1 TGTGCCACCAACCTACCGGGACAGGGGAGTATTACCAACGTCCTGACTTTC CATNLPGQGSITNVLTF
NA 15 TRBJ1-3 TRBV6-5 NA TGTGCCAGCAGTTACTCCCCAGGGTTATCCGACACCATATATTTT CASSYSPGLSDTIYF
NA 15 TRBJ2-1 TRBV9 TRBD1 TGTGCCAGCAGCGCCGGACAGGGGAAGTGGGATGAGCAGTTCTTC CASSAGQGKWDEQFF
NA 16 TRBJ2-7 TRBV10-1 TRBD2 TGCGCCAGCAGGGCTGGACTAGCGGGGGTTTCCTACGAGCAGTACTTC CASRAGLAGVSYEQYF
NA 14 TRBJ1-2 TRBV19 NA TGTGCCAGTAGTAAACAGGAGCGTGACTATGGCTACACCTTC CASSKQERDYGYTF
NA 15 TRBJ2-5 TRBV9 TRBD2 TGTGCCAGCAGCGTAGCCCCGACCGGGAGGGAGACCCAGTACTTC CASSVAPTGRETQYF
NA 14 TRBJ1-4 TRBV6-1 TRBD1 TGTGCCAGCAGTGAAGGGACAGGAAATGAAAAACTGTTTTTT CASSEGTGNEKLFF
NA 16 TRBJ2-2 TRBV7-2 TRBD2 TGTGCCAGCAGACAACCGGGACTAGCGACATCCGGGGAGCTGTTTTTT CASRQPGLATSGELFF
NA 17 TRBJ1-2 TRBV6-2/TRBV6-3 NA TGTGCCAGCAGTTCCAACAGTAACCTGGCCGCTAACTATGGCTACACCTTC CASSSNSNLAANYGYTF
NA 13 TRBJ1-1 TRBV12-5 NA TGTGCTAGTGGTTTGGAGACTGGGTCTGAAGCTTTCTTT CASGLETGSEAFF
NA 15 TRBJ2-3 TRBV29-1 TRBD1 TGCAGCGTTGACCTCCAGGGGGATGGCACAGATACGCAGTATTTT CSVDLQGDGTDTQYF
NA 12 TRBJ1-4 TRBV6-1 NA TGTGCCAGCAATACCCCGGGGGAAAAACTGTTTTTT CASNTPGEKLFF